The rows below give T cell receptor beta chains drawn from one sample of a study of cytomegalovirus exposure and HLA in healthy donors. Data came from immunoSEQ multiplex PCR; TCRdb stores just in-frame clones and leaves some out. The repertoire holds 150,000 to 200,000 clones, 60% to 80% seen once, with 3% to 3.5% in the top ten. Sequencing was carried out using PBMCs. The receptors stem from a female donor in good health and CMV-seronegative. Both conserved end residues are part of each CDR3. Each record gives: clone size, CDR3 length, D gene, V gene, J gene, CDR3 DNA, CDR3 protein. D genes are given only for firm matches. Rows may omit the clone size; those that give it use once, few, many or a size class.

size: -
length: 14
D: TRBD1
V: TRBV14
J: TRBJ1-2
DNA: TGTGCCAGCAGCCCCGGGACAGGGGAATATGGCTACACCTTC
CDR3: CASSPGTGEYGYTF

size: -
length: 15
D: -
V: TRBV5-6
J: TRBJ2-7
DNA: TGTGCCAGCAGCTTGGCAGGGGTTTTCTCCTACGAGCAGTACTTC
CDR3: CASSLAGVFSYEQYF

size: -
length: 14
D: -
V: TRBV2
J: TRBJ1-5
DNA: TGTGCCAGCAGTGAAGCTCGGAGCAATCAGCCCCAGCATTTT
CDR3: CASSEARSNQPQHF

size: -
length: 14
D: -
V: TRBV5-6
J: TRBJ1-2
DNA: TGTGCCAGCAGCTTGGTCAGGGAAATCTATGGCTACACCTTC
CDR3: CASSLVREIYGYTF

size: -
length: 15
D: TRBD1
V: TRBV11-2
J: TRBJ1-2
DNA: TGTGCCAGCAGCTTACATCCGACCGGGACAGATGACTACACCTTC
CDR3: CASSLHPTGTDDYTF

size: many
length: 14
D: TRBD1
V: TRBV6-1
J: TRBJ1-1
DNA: TGTGCCAGCAGTGAGGGACAGGGGGTAACTGAAGCTTTCTTT
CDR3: CASSEGQGVTEAFF

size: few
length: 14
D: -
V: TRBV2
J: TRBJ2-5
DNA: TGTGCCAGCAGTGAAATACAGGCGGTGCAGACCCAGTACTTC
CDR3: CASSEIQAVQTQYF

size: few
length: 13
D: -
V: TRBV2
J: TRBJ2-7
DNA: TGTGCCAGCAGAACGAGGGTGGGGAACGAGCAGTACTTC
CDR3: CASRTRVGNEQYF

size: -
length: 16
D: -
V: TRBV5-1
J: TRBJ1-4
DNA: TGCGCCAGCAGCTTAGGGGGACTATCAACTAATGAAAAACTGTTTTTT
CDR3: CASSLGGLSTNEKLFF

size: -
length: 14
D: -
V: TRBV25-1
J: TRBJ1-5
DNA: TGTGCCAGCAGTGGCGGAAATAGCAATCAGCCCCAGCATTTT
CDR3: CASSGGNSNQPQHF

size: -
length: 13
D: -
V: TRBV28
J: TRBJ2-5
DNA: TGTGCCAGCAGTTTGACACAGCAAGAGACCCAGTACTTC
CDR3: CASSLTQQETQYF

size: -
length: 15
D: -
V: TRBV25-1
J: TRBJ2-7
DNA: TGTGCCAGCAGTGATCGGACAGTATCCTCCTACGAGCAGTACTTC
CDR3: CASSDRTVSSYEQYF

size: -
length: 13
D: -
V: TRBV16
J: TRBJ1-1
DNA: TGTGCCAGCTCGGGACTCATGAACACTGAAGCTTTCTTT
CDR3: CASSGLMNTEAFF

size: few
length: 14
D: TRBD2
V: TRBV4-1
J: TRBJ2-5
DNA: TGCGCCAGCAGCCAGGGGACTAGAACCATGTCCCAGTACTTC
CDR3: CASSQGTRTMSQYF

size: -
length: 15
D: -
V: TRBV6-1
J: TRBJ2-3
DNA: TGTGCCAGCAGTGAGGGCTGGGGCACCACAGATACGCAGTATTTT
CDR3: CASSEGWGTTDTQYF

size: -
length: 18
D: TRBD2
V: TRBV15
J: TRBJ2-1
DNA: TGTGCCACCAGCTCCCGTCGTCCTAGCGGGAGGGTTTACAATGAGCAGTTCTTC
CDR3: CATSSRRPSGRVYNEQFF

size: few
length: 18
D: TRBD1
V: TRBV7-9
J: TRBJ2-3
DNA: TGTGCCAGCAGAACGCCTCCGGGACAGGTCCCCCCCACAGATACGCAGTATTTT
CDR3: CASRTPPGQVPPTDTQYF

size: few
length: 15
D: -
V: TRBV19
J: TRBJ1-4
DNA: TGTGCCAGTAGTATAAGCCGGGCAACTAATGAAAAACTGTTTTTT
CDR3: CASSISRATNEKLFF

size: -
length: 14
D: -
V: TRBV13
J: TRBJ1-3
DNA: TGTGCCAGCAGCTTAGGCGTCAGTATCAACACCATATATTTT
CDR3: CASSLGVSINTIYF

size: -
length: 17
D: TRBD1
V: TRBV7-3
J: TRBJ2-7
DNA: TGTGCCAGCAGCTTAGGGACAGGGGGCGTTCAGTCCTACGAGCAGTACTTC
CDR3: CASSLGTGGVQSYEQYF

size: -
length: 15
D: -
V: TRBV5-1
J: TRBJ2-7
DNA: TGCGCCAGCAGCTCCTCAGGGGCCAGCTCCTACGAGCAGTACTTC
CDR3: CASSSSGASSYEQYF

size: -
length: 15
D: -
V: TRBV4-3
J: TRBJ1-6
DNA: TGCGCCAGCAGCCAAGATCCTCCAGGGAACTCACCCCTCCACTTT
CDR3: CASSQDPPGNSPLHF

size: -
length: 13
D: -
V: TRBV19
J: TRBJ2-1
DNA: TGTGCCAGTAGTATAGGTCTAGTCGGTGAGCAGTTCTTC
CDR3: CASSIGLVGEQFF

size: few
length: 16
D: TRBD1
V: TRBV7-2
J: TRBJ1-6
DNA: TGTGCCAGCAGCCGATCCCCAGGGGGCTATAATTCACCCCTCCACTTT
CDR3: CASSRSPGGYNSPLHF

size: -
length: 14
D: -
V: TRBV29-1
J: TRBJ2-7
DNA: TGCAGCGTTATGAAGATGCAGGGTACCTACGAGCAGTACTTC
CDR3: CSVMKMQGTYEQYF

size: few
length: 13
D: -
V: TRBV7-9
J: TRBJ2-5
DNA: TGTTCCAGCAGCGTGAGGGACAGAGGGACTGAGTACTTC
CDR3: CSSSVRDRGTEYF

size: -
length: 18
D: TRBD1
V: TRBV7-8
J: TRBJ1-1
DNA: TGTGCCAGCAGCCGATCGTGGACAGGGCAATACATGAACACTGAAGCTTTCTTT
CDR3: CASSRSWTGQYMNTEAFF

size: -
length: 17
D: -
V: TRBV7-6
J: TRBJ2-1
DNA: TGTGCCAGCAGCTTACTGGGAGGCCCTTACATATACAATGAGCAGTTCTTC
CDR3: CASSLLGGPYIYNEQFF

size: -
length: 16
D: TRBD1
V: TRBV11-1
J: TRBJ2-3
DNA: TGTGCCAGCAGCTTACCCGACAGGGTCCGCACAGATACGCAGTATTTT
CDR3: CASSLPDRVRTDTQYF

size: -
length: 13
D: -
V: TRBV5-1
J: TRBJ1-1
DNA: TGCGCCAGCAGCTTTGGCGGGGGTACTGAAGCTTTCTTT
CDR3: CASSFGGGTEAFF

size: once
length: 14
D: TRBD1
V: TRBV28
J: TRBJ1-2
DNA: TGTGCCAGCAGTTTTCTACAGGGGGGCTATGGCTACACCTTC
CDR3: CASSFLQGGYGYTF

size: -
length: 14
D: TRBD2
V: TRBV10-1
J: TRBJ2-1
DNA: TGCGCCAGCAGTGAGACACGGGAGGGCCTTGTTCAGTTCTTC
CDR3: CASSETREGLVQFF

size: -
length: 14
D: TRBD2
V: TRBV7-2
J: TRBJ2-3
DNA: TGTGCCAGCAGCTCCCGGGGGGGCCTTGATACGCAGTATTTT
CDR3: CASSSRGGLDTQYF

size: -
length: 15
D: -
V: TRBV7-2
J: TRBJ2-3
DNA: TGTGCCAGCAGCTCCGTCCCTCTAGGTGCAGATACGCAGTATTTT
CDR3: CASSSVPLGADTQYF

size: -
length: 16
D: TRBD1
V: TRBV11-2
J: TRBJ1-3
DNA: TGTGCCAGCAGCGATACTACAGGGGTTACTGGAAACACCATATATTTT
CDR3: CASSDTTGVTGNTIYF

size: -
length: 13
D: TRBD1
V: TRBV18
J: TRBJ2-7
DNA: TGTGCCAGCTCACTCGGACAGGGGAGCGAGCAGTACTTC
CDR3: CASSLGQGSEQYF

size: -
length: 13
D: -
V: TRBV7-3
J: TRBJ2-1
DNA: TGTGCCAGCAGCCCCGGGGTTAACAATGAGCAGTTCTTC
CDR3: CASSPGVNNEQFF

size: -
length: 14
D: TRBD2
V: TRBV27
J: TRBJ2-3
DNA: TGTGCCAGCAGTTTGGCGGGAGGCAGAGATACGCAGTATTTT
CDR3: CASSLAGGRDTQYF